This TCR beta chain was found in a study of T cells after somatic rescue of genetic block. The CDR3 has 14 amino acids. Germline V gives CDR1 ENHRY, CDR2 SYGVKD. Germline trimming cut 5 bases from V and 2 bases from J; bases unmatched to any gene: 2. Sequencing used immunoSEQ multiplex PCR; TCRdb keeps in-frame clones, though not all of them. The data contain 60,000 to 75,000 clones, about 91% of them singletons. This sequence joins TRBV10-3 and TRBJ2-5, with 10 positions matching TRBD2. This sequence originates from a man aged 40-49 years. The specimen was peripheral blood mononuclear cells (PBMCs). The CDR3 DNA sequence: TGTGCCATCAGTAGCGGGAGGGAACAAGAGACCCAGTACTTC. Amino acids: CAISSGREQETQYF.